These 23 T cell receptor beta chains were all obtained from the same sample, sequenced in a study of T-cell reconstitution after alpha-beta-depleted transplantation in children. A library of TCRbeta sequences, prepared with unique molecular identifiers, was generated. TCRdb fed the PCR reads into MiXCR, producing one record per CDR3 protein. In the table there are 450,000 to 600,000 distinct CDR3 sequences, 8% to 11% of which are singletons. The sequencing here drew on PBMCs, taken before TCRalphabeta/CD19-depleted stem cell transplant. The receptors stem from a child aged 2 to 15 with inherited bone marrow failure, due to receive a stem cell transplant.

This clonotype was seen repeatedly, ten times or more. V is TRBV3-1 and J is TRBJ2-2; D not resolved. The CDR3 contains 15 residues. The V gene's germline CDR1 is LGHDT and CDR2 YNNKEL (reference sequence). Trimming removed 2 bases from V and 2 bases from J, with 9 bases in between. CDR3 DNA: TGTGCCAGCAGCCAATGGGGATTCAACACCGGGGAGCTGTTTTTT. Amino acid sequence: CASSQWGFNTGELFF.

Many counts were recorded for this clonotype. This chain joins TRBV7-8 and TRBJ2-1; D possibly corresponds to TRBD2 (6 bases). This CDR3 has 15 residues. Looked up from germline, CDR1 is SGHVS and CDR2 is FQNEAQ. Trimming left V 1 base short and J 7 bases short, with 14 bases between. CDR3 DNA: TGTGCCAGCAGCTTAGTAGAGGGACTTGATAATGAGCAGTTCTTC. It yields the protein CASSLVEGLDNEQFF.

On this clonotype itself: One junction end disagrees with the germline gene, perhaps due to a read error. The V gene is TRBV20-1, the J gene TRBJ2-1; TRBD2 matches 11 bases. Per germline, CDR1 DFQATT and CDR2 SNEGSKA (reference sequence). The CDR3 loop spans 15 amino acids. CDR3 DNA sequence: TGCTGTGCTAGAGATCTGGCTAGCGGGAGGAATGAGCAGTTCTTC. Residues: CCARDLASGRNEQFF.

This clonotype was observed at least ten times. The J gene is TRBJ2-6, the V gene TRBV18; D uncertain. The CDR3 length is 18 residues. The germline V gene encodes CDR1 KGHSH and CDR2 LQKENI. The V and J ends lost 1 base and 0 bases respectively, with 13 bases between them. The CDR3 region has the DNA TGTGCCAGCTCACCACAGGCAGGCCCTAGCTCTGGGGCCAACGTCCTGACTTTC. It specifies CASSPQAGPSSGANVLTF.

This clonotype was observed at least ten times. The rearrangement links TRBV11-3 to TRBJ2-1; 7 bases are shared with TRBD2. Per germline, CDR1 SGHNT and CDR2 YENEEA. V shed 1 base and J 7 bases; nucleotides not matched to a gene: 10. This CDR3 is 16 amino acids long. CDR3 nucleotides: TGTGCCAGCAGCTTAGCGGGGTCGCGGGGGTCTAATGAGCAGTTCTTC. It codes for CASSLAGSRGSNEQFF. Supplemented by reference TRBV11-3 and TRBJ2-1, the full variable domain reads EAGVVQSPRYKIIEKKQPVAFWCNPISGHNTLYWYLQNLGQGPELLIRYENEEAVDDSQLPKDRFSAERLKGVDSTLKIQPAELGDSAVYLCASSLAGSRGSNEQFFGPGTRLTVL.

In this sample, this clonotype turned up many times. The chain links TRBV27 to TRBJ1-2, with D tentatively TRBD1 (5 bases). The CDR3 is 14 residues long. Trimming stripped 6 bases from V and 3 bases from J, with 14 bases between. Germline values: CDR1 MNHEY, CDR2 SMNVEV (reference sequence). CDR3 region: CASSFYGGDYGYTF. In DNA form, the CDR3 reads TGTGCCAGCAGCTTTTACGGGGGAGACTATGGCTACACCTTC.

Many counts were recorded for this clonotype. The chain carries TRBV12-3 or TRBV12-4 and TRBJ2-7, with 10 bases aligning to TRBD2. This CDR3 region has 14 residues. Trimming cost V 5 bases and J 4 bases; bases outside gene matches: 5. CDR3 sequence: CASSMTSGRYEQYF. Written as DNA, the CDR3 is TGTGCCAGCAGTATGACTAGCGGGCGGTACGAGCAGTACTTC.

This clonotype occurred many times. The chain joins TRBV28 to TRBJ2-5, with a possible D match to TRBD2 (5 bases). The CDR3 extends over 14 amino acids. Germline V gene data show CDR1 as MDHEN and CDR2 as SYDVKM. The germline V and J ends were trimmed by 1 base and 1 base, with 7 bases remaining between them. The CDR3 reads CASSLFEGQETQYF. CDR3 coding DNA: TGTGCCAGCAGTTTATTTGAGGGCCAAGAGACCCAGTACTTC.

In this sample, this clonotype turned up many times. The V call is TRBV7-8, the J call TRBJ2-5; D not certain. This CDR3 has 14 residues. With 3 bases removed from V and 0 bases from J, the gap between germline ends came to 8 bases. Germline V gene data show CDR1 as SGHVS and CDR2 as FQNEAQ. CDR3 loop: CASSFSRYQETQYF. The CDR3 DNA follows: TGTGCCAGCAGCTTCTCCCGGTACCAAGAGACCCAGTACTTC.

This clonotype was counted between two and nine times. Mismatch with germline at one junction end may stem from a read error. The V and J genes are TRBV10-1 and TRBJ2-7; D unclear. The germline CDR1 and CDR2 sequences are WNHNN and SYGVQD (reference sequence). The CDR3 is made up of 16 amino acids. This chain's CDR3 is CASSGVPAFLSCEQYF. CDR3 nucleotides: TGCGCCAGCAGTGGCGTGCCAGCTTTCCTATCCTGCGAGCAGTACTTC.

This clonotype was recorded many times. V is TRBV6-5 and J is TRBJ2-2, with unresolved D. The germline CDR1 and CDR2 sequences are MNHEY and SVGAGI. V dropped 0 bases and J dropped 4 bases, with 6 bases sitting between them. The CDR3 covers 14 residues. The CDR3 reads CASSYSIPTGELFF. CDR3 nucleotide sequence: TGTGCCAGCAGTTACTCGATTCCCACCGGGGAGCTGTTTTTT.

This clonotype was recorded at least ten times. The rearrangement links TRBV30 to TRBJ2-3; 8 nucleotides match TRBD1. The V and J ends lost 3 bases and 4 bases, in that order; junction bases with no gene match: 6. Per germline, CDR1 GTSNPN and CDR2 SVGIG (reference sequence). The CDR3 totals 14 residues. Here the CDR3 reads CAWSGQGGADTQYF. The CDR3, as DNA: TGTGCCTGGAGCGGACAGGGTGGCGCAGATACGCAGTATTTT.

This clonotype appeared many times. The genes are TRBV20-1 and TRBJ2-7; D call uncertain. CDR1 is DFQATT, CDR2 SNEGSKA, per germline (reference sequence). The CDR3 spans 14 residues. V lost 0 bases and J lost 0, with 9 bases in between. The CDR3: CSARDGRSSYEQYF. The CDR3 DNA reads as TGCAGTGCTAGAGATGGTCGCAGCTCCTACGAGCAGTACTTC.

This clonotype was seen repeatedly, ten times or more. V usage is TRBV4-3 and J usage is TRBJ1-1, with D tentatively TRBD1 (6 bases). Germline CDR1 and CDR2: LGHNA and YSLEER. The CDR3 runs to 15 residues. V lost 0 bases and J lost 0, with 8 bases in between. CDR3 nucleotides: TGCGCCAGCAGCCAAGATCGGACAGTGAACACTGAAGCTTTCTTT. Translated, it gives CASSQDRTVNTEAFF.

This clonotype was detected many times. Written as DNA, the CDR3 is TGCGCCAGCAGCCAAGGGACAGGGGCTGGAAACACCATATATTTT. It translates to CASSQGTGAGNTIYF. The rearrangement links TRBV4-3 to TRBJ1-3, with TRBD1 matching over 9 bases. Germline V lookup: CDR1 LGHNA, CDR2 YSLEER. V lost 1 base to trimming and J lost 2 bases; unmatched junction nucleotides: 0. CDR3 length equals 15 residues.

This clonotype was seen at least ten times. The V and J genes are TRBV4-3 and TRBJ2-1, with D tentatively TRBD2 (6 bases). This CDR3 region has 14 residues. Germline loops: CDR1 LGHNA, CDR2 YSLEER. Deletions cut 4 bases from V and 5 bases from J, with 12 bases between. The CDR3 DNA follows: TGCGCCAGCAGCCGATGGCGGGATCACAATGAGCAGTTCTTC. It yields the protein CASSRWRDHNEQFF.

This clonotype was counted at least ten times. The gene calls are TRBV5-1 and TRBJ2-2; 11 positions match TRBD2. The junction had 6 bases not matched to a gene; V was cut back by 2 bases and J by 6 bases. This CDR3 contains 16 residues. Germline loops: CDR1 SGHRS, CDR2 YFSETQ. CDR3 amino acids: CASSFTSGSESGELFF. The CDR3 DNA reads TGCGCCAGCAGCTTCACTAGCGGGAGTGAATCCGGGGAGCTGTTTTTT. The entire variable domain, with the rest obtained from reference TRBV5-1 and TRBJ2-2, is as follows: KAGVTQTPRYLIKTRGQQVTLSCSPISGHRSVSWYQQTPGQGLQFLFEYFSETQRNKGNFPGRFSGRQFSNSRSEMNVSTLELGDSALYLCASSFTSGSESGELFFGEGSRLTVL.

The chain employs TRBV12-3 or TRBV12-4 and TRBJ2-4, with D hard to call. The CDR3 extends over 16 amino acids. V was pared by 4 bases and J by 0 bases, with 13 bases between. The CDR3 DNA reads TGTGCCAGCAGTTCAAGCCTTTACCCAGCCAAAAACATTCAGTACTTC. Translated: CASSSSLYPAKNIQYF.

This clonotype was seen ten or more times. The gene calls are TRBV7-9 and TRBJ2-7; possible D gene TRBD2, 5 bases. Germline-derived CDR1 and CDR2 are SEHNR and FQNEAQ (reference sequence). CDR3 length: 14 residues. Deletions cut 4 bases from V and 0 bases from J, with 10 bases between. The CDR3 sequence is CASSSARDSYEQYF. The CDR3 DNA follows: TGTGCCAGCAGCTCTGCCCGGGACTCCTACGAGCAGTACTTC.

The table lists this clonotype with a few counts. V and J are TRBV7-8 and TRBJ1-1, with 8 nucleotides matching TRBD1. CDR1 and CDR2 from the germline V gene are SGHVS and FQNEAQ. The CDR3 length is 14 residues. The V gene end was trimmed by 5 bases and the J gene end by 5 bases; junction bases not matched to a gene: 7. The CDR3: CASSHLRDRTEAFF. The CDR3 DNA sequence: TGTGCCAGCAGCCACCTGAGGGACAGGACTGAAGCTTTCTTT.

This clonotype has ten or more counts. The chain recombines TRBV5-1 with TRBJ2-7; perhaps D is TRBD1 or TRBD2 (5 bases each). Germline loops: CDR1 SGHRS, CDR2 YFSETQ. CDR3 length: 13 amino acids. V lost 4 bases, J lost 3 bases, and 11 bases lay in between. The chain's CDR3 is CASSRDPGYEQYF. The CDR3 coding sequence is TGCGCCAGCAGCAGGGACCCCGGCTACGAGCAGTACTTC.

Ten or more counts support this clonotype. The chain combines TRBV20-1 with TRBJ1-1; 8 nucleotides agree with TRBD1. V dropped 6 bases and J dropped 4; count of bases not matched to a gene: 13. Germline CDR1 and CDR2: DFQATT and SNEGSKA (reference sequence). The CDR3 has 15 residues. CDR3 protein: CSAEPDRDWGTEAFF. The CDR3 coding sequence is TGCAGTGCCGAACCGGACAGGGATTGGGGCACTGAAGCTTTCTTT.

In its sample, this clonotype was seen many times. The junction does not match germline at one end; this may be a read error. DNA for the CDR3: TGTGCCAGCACCTTACTAGCGGGAGTCATGGACGAGCAGTACTTC. It translates to CASTLLAGVMDEQYF. J is TRBJ2-7 and V is TRBV7-2, with 11 nucleotides matching TRBD2. The CDR3 consists of 15 residues. Looked up from germline, CDR1 is SGHTA and CDR2 is FQGNSA.